This record concerns one TCR beta chain sequence. These data originate in a study of technical replicates of blood from several donors. Profiled with immunoSEQ multiplex PCR; TCRdb holds only in-frame clones, not every one. The sample includes 55,000 to 60,000 clones, 93% of them seen just once. In germline, CDR1 is SEHNR, CDR2 FQNEAQ (reference sequence). Losses at the gene ends were 5 bases for V and 8 bases for J; bases not matched to a gene: 6. CDR3 length: 13 amino acids. The receptor comes from a human donor in good health. Some clones in this sample may be carry-over from other donors' samples. Sequencing was done on a sample of PBMCs. V usage is TRBV7-9 and J usage is TRBJ2-1, with TRBD1 identical over 7 bases. The CDR3 sequence: CASSLRGGDEQFF. CDR3 nucleotides: TGTGCCAGCAGCCTTCGAGGGGGCGATGAGCAGTTCTTC.